The 30 T cell receptor beta chains reported below all come from one sample, sequenced in a study of blood T cell repertoires in COVID-19. Sequenced by immunoSEQ multiplex PCR; TCRdb stores in-frame clones only, minus some. Altogether about 300,000 clones are present, about 88% being singletons, with the ten largest covering around 1.2%. The sample taken for sequencing was peripheral blood. Receptors originate from a man between 65 and 85 years old with acute or convalescent COVID-19.

V usage is TRBV28 and J usage is TRBJ2-1; D gene unclear. The germline gives CDR1 MDHEN, CDR2 SYDVKM. CDR3 size: 14 residues. V lost 5 bases and J lost 4, with 12 bases in between. CDR3 bases: TGTGCCAGCAGTCCTCCCCCGACTTACAATGAGCAGTTCTTC. Translating gives CASSPPPTYNEQFF.

This clone was observed a few times. This chain joins TRBV7-6 and TRBJ2-7; no reliable D call. The CDR3 is made up of 14 amino acids. V dropped 5 bases and J dropped 5 bases, with 16 bases sitting between them. Germline CDR1 reads SGHVS; CDR2 reads FNYEAQ. This chain's CDR3 is CASSPTVFSHEQYF. CDR3 DNA sequence: TGTGCCAGCAGCCCGACGGTCTTTAGCCACGAGCAGTACTTC. Looking up the rest from reference TRBV7-6 and TRBJ2-7 gives the full variable domain: GAGVSQSPRYKVTKRGQDVALRCDPISGHVSLYWYRQALGQGPEFLTYFNYEAQQDKSGLPNDRFSAERPEGSISTLTIQRTEQRDSAMYRCASSPTVFSHEQYFGPGTRLTVT.

This clone was seen a handful of times. The CDR3 loop is CASSVGLAGGSGELFF. The DNA of the CDR3 is TGTGCCAGCAGCGTAGGACTAGCGGGGGGGTCCGGGGAGCTGTTTTTT. This rearrangement joins TRBV9 to TRBJ2-2, with TRBD2 identical over 14 bases. V gave up 0 bases and J gave up 6 bases; unmatched junction bases: 1. Germline-derived CDR1 and CDR2 are SGDLS and YYNGEE. This CDR3 spans 16 amino acids.

This chain links TRBV28 with TRBJ2-7, with 16 bases matching TRBD2. The CDR3 consists of 18 residues. Losses at the gene ends were 8 bases for V and 7 bases for J; bases not matched to a gene: 17. Germline loops: CDR1 MDHEN, CDR2 SYDVKM. The CDR3 nucleotides are TGTGCCAGCGGCAGGGGACTAGCGGGAGGGACCGCCTATTGGGAGCAGTACTTC. Residues: CASGRGLAGGTAYWEQYF. Filled out from reference TRBV28 and TRBJ2-7, the complete variable domain reads DVKVTQSSRYLVKRTGEKVFLECVQDMDHENMFWYRQDPGLGLRLIYFSYDVKMKEKGDIPEGYSVSREKKERFSLILESASTNQTSMYLCASGRGLAGGTAYWEQYFGPGTRLTVT.

This rearrangement joins TRBV19 to TRBJ2-2; D may be TRBD1 (5 bases). Germline V gene sequence: CDR1 LNHDA, CDR2 SQIVND (reference sequence). The CDR3 sequence is 15 residues long. Between the trimmed V and J ends, which lost 0 bases and 6 bases, there was a span of 11 bases. The CDR3 region is CASSIEVQGAGELFF. In nucleotides, the CDR3 is TGTGCCAGTAGTATAGAGGTCCAGGGCGCCGGGGAGCTGTTTTTT.

This clone was seen only a few times. This chain links TRBV27 with TRBJ1-2; the D gene is possibly TRBD1 (5 bases). Trimming removed 3 bases from V and 8 bases from J, with 10 bases in between. The CDR3 length is 12 residues. Germline lookup yields CDR1 MNHEY and CDR2 SMNVEV (reference sequence). CDR3 residues: CASSLEGRGYTF. CDR3 in DNA: TGTGCCAGCAGTTTGGAGGGACGGGGCTACACCTTC.

DNA of the CDR3: TGTGCCAGCAGCCCAGGGACTAGCGGGGGGGCTCAAGAGACCCAGTACTTC. It is translated as CASSPGTSGGAQETQYF. The V gene is TRBV7-9, the J gene TRBJ2-5, with 16 bases matching TRBD2. Germline CDR1 SEHNR, CDR2 FQNEAQ (reference sequence). This CDR3 comprises 17 residues. V was clipped by 5 bases and J by 2 bases; unmatched bases: 5.

This chain uses TRBV18 with TRBJ1-3; D ambiguous. CDR1 is KGHSH, CDR2 LQKENI, per germline. The V end lost 3 bases, the J end lost 0 bases, and 9 bases lay between the germline ends. The CDR3 spans 15 residues. CDR3 DNA sequence: TGTGCCAGCTCACCCACCGCGATCTCTGGAAACACCATATATTTT. Amino acid sequence: CASSPTAISGNTIYF.

The V gene is TRBV3-1 (or the pseudogene TRBV3-2), the J gene TRBJ1-2; D gene ambiguous. There are 14 residues in the CDR3. The germline V gene encodes CDR1 LGHDT and CDR2 YNNKEL (reference sequence). Trimming removed 3 bases from V and 2 bases from J, with 10 bases in between. CDR3 nucleotide sequence: TGTGCCAGCAGCCACGAAGCGATCAACTATGGCTACACCTTC. Its protein is CASSHEAINYGYTF.

The CDR3 nucleotides are TGTGCCAGTGCGACAACCGGGACAGGGTACAATGAGCAGTTCTTC. Translated, it gives CASATTGTGYNEQFF. The chain uses TRBV19 and TRBJ2-1; 9 positions match TRBD1. The J segment lost 4 bases and the V segment lost 8 bases, leaving 9 bases of the junction unmatched. This CDR3 has 15 amino acids. CDR1 and CDR2 (germline): LNHDA, SQIVND (reference sequence).

The CDR3 sequence is CASSMTTQYSYEQYF. The CDR3 DNA reads as TGTGCCAGCAGTATGACTACCCAGTACTCCTACGAGCAGTACTTC. This chain uses TRBV27 with TRBJ2-7; D might be TRBD2 (5 bases). Germline V gives CDR1 MNHEY, CDR2 SMNVEV (reference sequence). The CDR3 runs to 15 residues. The germline V and J ends were trimmed by 5 bases and 0 bases, with 14 bases remaining between them.

The chain carries TRBV9 and TRBJ2-7; D is possibly TRBD2 (7 bases). The CDR3 contains 15 residues. V gave up 3 bases and J gave up 3 bases, with 16 bases separating them. Looked up from germline, CDR1 is SGDLS and CDR2 is YYNGEE. CDR3 loop: CASSAHWGGLYEQYF. CDR3 DNA sequence: TGTGCCAGCAGCGCACATTGGGGGGGGCTCTACGAGCAGTACTTC. Drawing the rest from reference TRBV9 and TRBJ2-7, the complete variable domain is DSGVTQTPKHLITATGQRVTLRCSPRSGDLSVYWYQQSLDQGLQFLIQYYNGEERAKGNILERFSAQQFPDLHSELNLSSLELGDSALYFCASSAHWGGLYEQYFGPGTRLTVT.

Details on this clone: At one boundary the junction diverges from the germline segment, which might be a read error. The chain joins TRBV12-3 or TRBV12-4 to TRBJ2-3, with 10 bases matching TRBD2. The CDR3 sequence is 12 residues long. The CDR3 sequence is CASSQPGTSANF. DNA for the CDR3: TGTGCCAGCAGCCAACCCGGGACTAGCGCCAATTTT.

This chain links TRBV14 with TRBJ2-7, with 7 nucleotides matching TRBD1. The CDR3 consists of 16 residues. The J segment lost 5 bases and the V segment lost 1 base, leaving 11 bases of the junction unmatched. Germline V gives CDR1 SGHDN, CDR2 FVKESK. CDR3 bases: TGTGCCAGCAGCCAAGGAGAACAGGGGAATGGGAACGAGCAGTACTTC. Translated, it gives CASSQGEQGNGNEQYF. Combining the CDR3 with reference TRBV14 and TRBJ2-7 gives the whole variable domain EAGVTQFPSHSVIEKGQTVTLRCDPISGHDNLYWYRRVMGKEIKFLLHFVKESKQDESGMPNNRFLAERTGGTYSTLKVQPAELEDSGVYFCASSQGEQGNGNEQYFGPGTRLTVT.

V usage is TRBV11-2 and J usage is TRBJ1-2; D gene uncertain. Germline V CDR1 and CDR2: SGHAT, FQNNGV. The V gene lost 0 bases and the J gene lost 1 base, with 6 bases spanning the gap. There are 14 residues in the CDR3. CDR3 nucleotide sequence: TGTGCCAGCAGCTTAGACAGGCTTAACTATGGCTACACCTTC. Its translation is CASSLDRLNYGYTF.

This chain links TRBV7-2 with TRBJ2-3, with 7 positions matching TRBD2. CDR1 and CDR2 from the germline V gene are SGHTA and FQGNSA. The ends lost 4 bases at V and 4 bases at J; junction bases unmatched: 8. CDR3 length equals 15 residues. CDR3 coding DNA: TGTGCCAGCAGCTCTAGCGGTTCTGTTCCAGATACGCAGTATTTT. The encoded protein is CASSSSGSVPDTQYF.

The genes are TRBV9 and TRBJ1-1; TRBD1 agrees at 10 bases. CDR1 and CDR2 (germline): SGDLS, YYNGEE. The CDR3 runs 14 residues. V lost 2 bases, J lost 6 bases, and 4 bases stayed unmatched. CDR3: CASSVGQGIAEAFF. CDR3 nucleotides: TGTGCCAGCAGCGTGGGACAGGGGATCGCTGAAGCTTTCTTT.

This chain connects TRBV10-2 to TRBJ2-2; 8 nucleotides agree with TRBD1. Germline loops: CDR1 WSHSY, CDR2 SAAADI. The CDR3 totals 14 residues. J gave up 2 bases and V 6 bases, and 2 bases lay outside the gene matches. The CDR3 DNA sequence: TGCGCCAGCAGGGACAGGGTTAACACCGGGGAGCTGTTTTTT. Residues: CASRDRVNTGELFF.

The chain links TRBV20-1 to TRBJ1-6, with D hard to call. Germline CDR1 and CDR2: DFQATT and SNEGSKA (reference sequence). The length of the CDR3 is 13 residues. Trimming shortened V by 3 bases and J by 10 bases, and 13 bases separated the two germline ends. The CDR3 spells CSASSGVGSPLHF. The CDR3 nucleotides read TGCAGTGCTAGTAGCGGGGTTGGGTCACCCCTCCACTTT.

The DNA of the CDR3 is TGTGCCAGCAGCCCTATAAGACAGGGAAATAATTCACCCCTCCACTTT. It encodes CASSPIRQGNNSPLHF. V is TRBV6-2 or TRBV6-3 and J is TRBJ1-6, with 7 bases fitting TRBD1. Germline assignment: CDR1 MNHEY and CDR2 SVGEGT. J lost 5 bases, V lost 6 bases, and 10 bases had no gene match. The CDR3 loop spans 16 amino acids.

V gene TRBV27 combines with J gene TRBJ2-7; D may be TRBD2 (5 bases). The V end was cut by 2 bases, the J end by 3 bases, with 11 bases between. The CDR3 contains 14 residues. Per the germline V gene, CDR1 is MNHEY and CDR2 is SMNVEV (reference sequence). CDR3 nucleotide sequence: TGTGCCAGCAGTTTAAATAGCGCCCGCTACGAGCAGTACTTC. Translating gives CASSLNSARYEQYF.

CDR3 coding DNA: TGTGCCAGCAGCTTGCCCCAGCGGGGCGACCAAGAGACCCAGTACTTC. It codes for CASSLPQRGDQETQYF. The rearrangement links TRBV5-6 to TRBJ2-5; 7 bases are a match to TRBD2. This CDR3 comprises 16 residues. V shed 1 base, J shed 0 bases, and the junction held 6 bases outside the gene matches. Germline V gives CDR1 SGHDT, CDR2 YYEEEE.

V usage is TRBV5-1 and J usage is TRBJ1-2; tentative D call: TRBD1 (5 bases). Germline V gives CDR1 SGHRS, CDR2 YFSETQ. The CDR3 sequence is 13 residues long. V lost 0 bases and J lost 3, with 6 bases in between. CDR3 in amino acids: CASSLEGDYGYTF. Written as DNA, the CDR3 is TGCGCCAGCAGCTTGGAAGGGGACTATGGCTACACCTTC. The full variable domain, its missing parts supplied by reference TRBV5-1 and TRBJ1-2, is KAGVTQTPRYLIKTRGQQVTLSCSPISGHRSVSWYQQTPGQGLQFLFEYFSETQRNKGNFPGRFSGRQFSNSRSEMNVSTLELGDSALYLCASSLEGDYGYTFGSGTRLTVV.

The gene calls are TRBV15 and TRBJ1-1, with D uncertain. This CDR3 region has 13 residues. V lost 1 base and J 8 bases, leaving 11 bases between the germline ends. The germline V gene has CDR1 LNHNV and CDR2 YYDKDF (reference sequence). Here the CDR3 DNA reads TGTGCCACCAGCAGAGTGGGGAGAGGGGAAGCTTTCTTT. This encodes CATSRVGRGEAFF.

The chain couples TRBV28 to TRBJ1-2; D gene unclear. The V end lost 3 bases, the J end lost 8 bases, and 22 bases lay between the germline ends. Germline loops: CDR1 MDHEN, CDR2 SYDVKM. This CDR3 region has 16 residues. The CDR3 is CASSFLEGGRGGGYTF. In DNA form, the CDR3 reads TGTGCCAGCAGTTTCCTAGAAGGAGGGCGGGGAGGGGGCTACACCTTC.

The chain links TRBV18 to TRBJ1-1; TRBD1 matches 10 bases. CDR3 size: 16 residues. The germline gives CDR1 KGHSH, CDR2 LQKENI. With 1 base clipped from V and 4 bases from J, the junction kept 6 bases outside the gene matches. The CDR3 protein is CASSPQRQGAGTEAFF. The CDR3 DNA follows: TGTGCCAGCTCACCACAGAGACAGGGGGCTGGCACTGAAGCTTTCTTT.

The chain recombines TRBV4-2 with TRBJ1-2; D is perhaps TRBD1 (6 bases). Germline lookup yields CDR1 LGHNA and CDR2 YNFKEQ. Trimming stripped 0 bases from V and 4 bases from J, with 12 bases between. This CDR3 has 15 residues. CDR3 in DNA: TGTGCCAGCAGCCAAGATACCGGACAGTTCTATGGCTACACCTTC. Amino acid sequence: CASSQDTGQFYGYTF.

This clone showed up just a few times. The chain uses TRBV6-5 and TRBJ1-4; D gene ambiguous. The ends were cut back, 5 bases at V and 0 bases at J, with 10 bases in the middle. CDR1 MNHEY and CDR2 SVGAGI come from the germline V gene. The length of the CDR3 is 15 residues. The CDR3 bases are TGTGCCAGCAGTCCAGACCGGGCAACTAATGAAAAACTGTTTTTT. Protein sequence: CASSPDRATNEKLFF.

The rearrangement joins TRBV18 to TRBJ2-2; 7 bases align to TRBD1. There are 15 residues in the CDR3. Germline lookup yields CDR1 KGHSH and CDR2 LQKENI. Trimming cost V 6 bases and J 5 bases; bases outside gene matches: 9. The CDR3 nucleotides are TGTGCCAGCTCTCCATTACTACAGGGGACCGGGGAGCTGTTTTTT. This gives the protein CASSPLLQGTGELFF.

J is TRBJ1-3 and V is TRBV7-2; D not certain. Germline loops: CDR1 SGHTA, CDR2 FQGNSA. This CDR3 comprises 13 residues. Deletions cut 5 bases from V and 3 bases from J, with 8 bases between. CDR3 protein: CASSPQYGNTIYF. CDR3 in DNA: TGTGCCAGCAGCCCACAATATGGAAACACCATATATTTT.